Detailed here is one T cell receptor beta chain. The sample belongs to a study of control samples from healthy donors and cancer patients. Assay: immunoSEQ multiplex PCR; the TCRdb copy retains only in-frame clones and omits some. The sample yields 100,000 to 150,000 clones, about 90% seen once. The CDR3 runs 14 residues. Trimming pared 0 bases from V and 4 bases from J, leaving 7 bases between. CDR1 SGHDT and CDR2 YYEEEE come from the germline V gene. The V and J genes are TRBV5-6 and TRBJ2-2, with D uncertain. The receptor was derived from a man aged 50-60 years in good health. The source material was blood. The DNA of the CDR3 is TGTGCCAGCAGCTTGGGTCTTCTCACCGGGGAGCTGTTTTTT. Amino acids: CASSLGLLTGELFF.